The sequence of this TCR beta chain was determined in a study of blood T cell repertoires in COVID-19. About the study: Spain, Italy and the United States supplied samples that represented acute and convalescent COVID-19. From T cells, B-cell-depleted T cells, or PBMCs came the material, which was cDNA or gDNA.

In the original workflow: Estimation of nucleated cell counts relied on the amplification of reference gene primers. Method: immunoSEQ multiplex PCR; TCRdb's copy keeps in-frame clones and lacks some. That table supplies the V and J calls and clone size; D and trimming were determined from the DNA. The table lists about 74,000 clones, 90% of them singletons. The CDR3 has 20 amino acids. Trimming removed 4 bases from V and 2 bases from J, with 27 bases in between. Germline lookup yields CDR1 LGHDT and CDR2 YNNKEL (reference sequence). The receptor was isolated from a woman between 50 and 59 years old in a cohort sampled during active COVID-19. The gene calls are TRBV3-1 (or the pseudogene TRBV3-2) and TRBJ1-3, with D perhaps TRBD1 (5 bases). The sample consisted of peripheral blood. CDR3 amino acids: CASSPNQGRRGGGTGNTIYF. Written as DNA, the CDR3 is TGTGCCAGCAGCCCCAATCAGGGAAGGCGAGGTGGTGGGACTGGAAACACCATATATTTT.